The entry that follows covers one T cell receptor (beta chain) sequence. Its antigen remains unidentified. The assay was immunoSEQ multiplex PCR, and TCRdb's table has in-frame clones only and misses some. The sample consists of some 180,000 clones, about 89% of them appearing once. This CDR3 region has 15 residues. In germline, CDR1 is KGHSY, CDR2 FQNENV. The V end was cut by 5 bases, the J end by 4 bases, with 15 bases between. This record comes from a study of cytomegalovirus exposure and HLA in healthy donors. Broader study findings: The authors enumerated some 160 TCR beta chains as linked to cytomegalovirus.

The rearrangement joins TRBV16 to TRBJ1-5; D may be TRBD1 (5 bases). The TCR comes from a man aged 25-45 years in good health and CMV-seropositive. The material sequenced was PBMCs. CDR3 in DNA: TGTGCCAGCAGCGGAGAGGGACGCGAGAATCAGCCCCAGCATTTT. As protein: CASSGEGRENQPQHF.